These 15 T cell receptor beta chains originate from one sample sequenced in a study of cytomegalovirus exposure and HLA in healthy donors. Amplification used 60 Vbeta primers and 13 Jbeta primers. The protocol was immunoSEQ multiplex PCR, while the TCRdb copy is restricted to in-frame clones and leaves out a portion. The sample holds roughly 160,000 clones, roughly 89% seen once. Sequenced: PBMCs. Receptor source: a woman aged 25 to 45 in good health and CMV-seronegative.

The rearrangement uses TRBV19 and TRBJ1-1; 7 bases map to TRBD1. The CDR3 has 14 residues. Trimming removed 3 bases from V and 6 bases from J; junction bases left unmatched: 7. CDR1 is LNHDA and CDR2 is SQIVND in the germline V gene (reference sequence). For the CDR3, the DNA is TGTGCCAGTAGTATCTCCAGGGGGTATGCTGAAGCTTTCTTT. It is translated as CASSISRGYAEAFF.

This chain uses TRBV28 with TRBJ2-5; 9 nucleotides align to TRBD2. V dropped 5 bases and J dropped 3; count of bases not matched to a gene: 16. The length of the CDR3 is 18 residues. The germline CDR1 and CDR2 sequences are MDHEN and SYDVKM. The CDR3 reads CASSQKGLAGGGKETQYF. The CDR3 DNA follows: TGTGCCAGCAGTCAAAAGGGACTAGCCGGCGGAGGAAAAGAGACCCAGTACTTC.

The table lists this clone with a count of one. The chain employs TRBV19 and TRBJ2-1; 11 nucleotides match TRBD1. V dropped 3 bases and J dropped 8; count of bases not matched to a gene: 6. The V gene's germline CDR1 is LNHDA and CDR2 SQIVND (reference sequence). The CDR3 is 15 amino acids. The CDR3 nucleotides read TGTGCCAGTAGTATCGCGGGACAGGGGGTTTATGAGCAGTTCTTC. Translation: CASSIAGQGVYEQFF.

J is TRBJ2-1 and V is TRBV7-6, with TRBD2 as a possible D gene (6 bases). CDR1 and CDR2 (germline): SGHVS, FNYEAQ. The CDR3 is 15 residues long. Trimming left V 5 bases short and J 12 bases short, with 23 bases between. The CDR3 loop is CASSPTKRATGVQFF. The CDR3 DNA reads TGTGCCAGCAGCCCGACCAAGCGGGCCACGGGAGTGCAGTTCTTC.

This clone is a singleton in its sample. The chain links TRBV29-1 to TRBJ1-5; 8 bases agree with TRBD1. Germline assignment: CDR1 SQVTM and CDR2 ANQGSEA. This CDR3 is 20 amino acids long. The junction had 22 bases not matched to a gene; V was cut back by 6 bases and J by 0 bases. The CDR3 protein is CSVELYLGTGPNFSNQPQHF. The CDR3 DNA reads TGCAGCGTCGAACTATACCTCGGGACAGGACCTAATTTTAGCAATCAGCCCCAGCATTTT. Using reference TRBV29-1 and TRBJ1-5 for the parts outside the CDR3, the full variable domain is SAVISQKPSRDICQRGTSLTIQCQVDSQVTMMFWYRQQPGQSLTLIATANQGSEATYESGFVIDKFPISRPNLTFSTLTVSNMSPEDSSIYLCSVELYLGTGPNFSNQPQHFGDGTRLSIL.

The CDR3 DNA is TGTGCCACCAGCAGAGATCGGGGGACGGGGAATGGCTACACCTTC. Translated: CATSRDRGTGNGYTF. This chain connects TRBV15 to TRBJ1-2; possibly TRBD1 for D (5 bases). This CDR3 has 15 amino acids. Germline V gene data show CDR1 as LNHNV and CDR2 as YYDKDF (reference sequence). With 0 bases removed from V and 6 bases from J, the gap between germline ends came to 14 bases.

The chain combines TRBV2 with TRBJ1-1; the D gene is possibly TRBD1 (5 bases). CDR3 length equals 14 residues. Looked up from germline, CDR1 is SNHLY and CDR2 is FYNNEI. V dropped 5 bases and J dropped 3 bases, with 13 bases sitting between them. The CDR3 sequence: CASSTLGQDTEAFF. The DNA of the CDR3 is TGTGCCAGCAGTACCCTGGGGCAGGACACTGAAGCTTTCTTT.

In DNA, the CDR3 is TGCGCCAGCAGCCAAGATCTCGGAGCAGGGTATTCGTCTATTGTGGGCTACACCTTC. It yields the protein CASSQDLGAGYSSIVGYTF. V and J are TRBV4-3 and TRBJ1-2, with D tentatively TRBD1 (5 bases). This CDR3 region has 19 residues. Germline V lookup: CDR1 LGHNA, CDR2 YSLEER. V shed 0 bases and J shed 8 bases, with 28 bases lying between them.

This sequence joins TRBV28 and TRBJ2-4; a possible D gene is TRBD2 (5 bases). Germline values: CDR1 MDHEN, CDR2 SYDVKM. This CDR3 comprises 15 residues. V shed 2 bases and J shed 0 bases, with 8 bases lying between them. The CDR3 coding sequence is TGTGCCAGCAGTTTAACGGCGGGAGCCAAAAACATTCAGTACTTC. Its translation: CASSLTAGAKNIQYF.

The sample holds one count of this clone. The chain combines TRBV30 with TRBJ2-1, with D maybe TRBD2 (5 bases). The CDR3 has 14 amino acids. The V and J ends lost 8 bases and 3 bases respectively, with 17 bases between them. Germline V gene sequence: CDR1 GTSNPN, CDR2 SVGIG (reference sequence). The CDR3 spells CAVRLSAFYNEQFF. The DNA of the CDR3 is TGTGCCGTACGACTAAGCGCTTTCTACAATGAGCAGTTCTTC.

Only a few counts were recorded for this clone. The CDR3 protein is CASSPLPGDTEAFF. DNA for the CDR3: TGTGCCAGCTCACCACTGCCCGGAGACACTGAAGCTTTCTTT. The rearrangement uses TRBV18 and TRBJ1-1; D not resolved. Trimming left V 1 base short and J 3 bases short, with 9 bases between. Germline CDR1 is KGHSH and CDR2 is LQKENI. The CDR3 runs 14 residues.

This sequence joins TRBV7-2 and TRBJ2-7; tentative D call: TRBD1 (5 bases). CDR3 length equals 14 residues. The germline V gene has CDR1 SGHTA and CDR2 FQGNSA. The ends were cut back, 5 bases at V and 7 bases at J, with 18 bases in the middle. The CDR3 protein is CASSRQGTPVEQYF. For the CDR3, the DNA is TGTGCCAGCAGCCGTCAGGGTACGCCCGTTGAGCAGTACTTC. Looking up the rest from reference TRBV7-2 and TRBJ2-7 gives the full variable domain: GAGVSQSPSNKVTEKGKDVELRCDPISGHTALYWYRQSLGQGLEFLIYFQGNSAPDKSGLPSDRFSAERTGGSVSTLTIQRTQQEDSAVYLCASSRQGTPVEQYFGPGTRLTVT.

The V and J genes are TRBV28 and TRBJ2-7, with D possibly matching TRBD2 (6 bases). The ends were cut back, 6 bases at V and 2 bases at J, with 20 bases in the middle. There are 16 residues in the CDR3. Germline-derived CDR1 and CDR2 are MDHEN and SYDVKM. CDR3 nucleotides: TGTGCCAGCAGCCCCCCGGGCTCGGGGAGGACCTACGAGCAGTACTTC. Amino acid sequence: CASSPPGSGRTYEQYF.

J is TRBJ1-1 and V is TRBV14; unclear D gene. The CDR3 extends over 15 amino acids. Between the trimmed V and J ends, which lost 3 bases and 3 bases, there was a span of 14 bases. Germline assignment: CDR1 SGHDN and CDR2 FVKESK. Here the CDR3 reads CASSQSRVLDTEAFF. The CDR3 DNA reads TGTGCCAGCAGCCAGTCTCGGGTTCTGGACACTGAAGCTTTCTTT.

This sequence joins TRBV5-4 and TRBJ2-2; a weak D match, TRBD2 (6 bases). CDR3 length: 14 residues. The germline V gene encodes CDR1 SGHNT and CDR2 YYREEE (reference sequence). Trimming cost V 4 bases and J 4 bases, with 11 bases left between them. As DNA, the CDR3 is TGTGCCAGCAGCCCGACTAGTGTCACCGGGGAGCTGTTTTTT. This sequence encodes CASSPTSVTGELFF.